A selection of T cell receptor beta chains follows, all from one sample in a study of T cells in Graves' hyperthyroidism and ophthalmopathy. TCRdb passed the multiplex PCR reads through MiXCR, listing each CDR3 protein once. The table shows hundreds of thousands of distinct CDR3 sequences, with around 13% occurring only once. Sequences were obtained from blood. The origin of the receptors is a woman in her late teens or twenties with Graves' hyperthyroidism. Both conserved end residues are part of each CDR3. D genes are given only for firm matches.

cdr3_aa d_call v_call
CASSLGPGYTF NA TRBV5-6
CASSGPPSSYNEQFF NA TRBV19
CAWSVGGSNSPLHF NA TRBV30
CASSLIGGGPNTGELFF NA TRBV11-2
CASKVYFKETQYF NA TRBV2
CSARDGLATDTQYF TRBD2 TRBV20-1
CASSYAQFSNQPQHF NA TRBV6-6
CASSAAWEYGYTF NA TRBV5-5
CASSRGGNSEQFF TRBD2 TRBV9
CAWSPGLGSYNEQFF NA TRBV30
CASSYRAGNYGYTF NA TRBV27
CASSQALGLYEQYF NA TRBV4-2
CASSLLETEAFF NA TRBV13
CASSQASRNTEAFF NA TRBV3-1
CASRGSGTSSYEQYF NA TRBV6-1
CASIPGQGPDNEKLFF TRBD1 TRBV6-1
CAAGTSLYEQYF TRBD2 TRBV6-1
CASSLARGTEAFF NA TRBV11-2
CASSPSFGDNSPLHF NA TRBV11-2
CASSYRGWGETQYF TRBD1 TRBV7-9
CASSMYRGDGELFF NA TRBV6-2/TRBV6-3
CASSWAGGVGTEAFF TRBD1 TRBV11-2
CASSHGEAYNEQFF NA TRBV7-8
CASSLVSENYGYTF NA TRBV7-2
CASGGQGANQPQHF TRBD1 TRBV6-1
CATSDEDPTNSEQYF NA TRBV24-1
CASTTGTGGKNIQYF TRBD1 TRBV27
CASSQGGSSYNSPLHF NA TRBV4-3
CASSQGQGNYGYTF TRBD1 TRBV14
CASSVAGAYEQYF TRBD2 TRBV12-3/TRBV12-4
CAWSPGDTSNTGELFF NA TRBV30
CASSADRNNEKLFF NA TRBV18
CASSLALGTGLNEQYF TRBD1 TRBV3-1